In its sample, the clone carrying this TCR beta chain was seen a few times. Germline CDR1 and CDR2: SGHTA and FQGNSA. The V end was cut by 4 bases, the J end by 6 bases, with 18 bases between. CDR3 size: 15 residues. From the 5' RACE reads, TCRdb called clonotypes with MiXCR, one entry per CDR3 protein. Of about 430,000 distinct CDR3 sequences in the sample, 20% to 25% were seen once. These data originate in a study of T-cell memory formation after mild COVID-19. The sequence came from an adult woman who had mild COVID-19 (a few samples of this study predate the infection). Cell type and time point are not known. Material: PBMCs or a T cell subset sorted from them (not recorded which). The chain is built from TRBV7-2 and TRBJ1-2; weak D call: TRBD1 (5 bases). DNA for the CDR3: TGTGCCAGCAGCTCGTCAGGGTCCTCTTCCGATGGCTACACCTTC. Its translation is CASSSSGSSSDGYTF. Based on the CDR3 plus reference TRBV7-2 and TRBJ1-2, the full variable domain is GAGVSQSPSNKVTEKGKDVELRCDPISGHTALYWYRQSLGQGLEFLIYFQGNSAPDKSGLPSDRFSAERTGGSVSTLTIQRTQQEDSAVYLCASSSSGSSSDGYTFGSGTRLTVV.